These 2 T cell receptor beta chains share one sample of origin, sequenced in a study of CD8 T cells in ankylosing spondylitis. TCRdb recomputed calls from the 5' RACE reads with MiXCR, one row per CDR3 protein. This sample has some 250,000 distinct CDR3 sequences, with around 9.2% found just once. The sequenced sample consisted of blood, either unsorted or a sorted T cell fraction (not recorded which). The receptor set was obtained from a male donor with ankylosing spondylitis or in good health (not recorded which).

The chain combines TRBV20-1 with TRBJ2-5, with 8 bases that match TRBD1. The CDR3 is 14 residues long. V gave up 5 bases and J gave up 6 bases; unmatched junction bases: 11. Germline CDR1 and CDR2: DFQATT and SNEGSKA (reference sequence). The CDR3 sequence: CSASSGQGAQTQYF. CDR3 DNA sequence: TGCAGTGCTTCCTCAGGCCAGGGGGCACAGACCCAGTACTTC.

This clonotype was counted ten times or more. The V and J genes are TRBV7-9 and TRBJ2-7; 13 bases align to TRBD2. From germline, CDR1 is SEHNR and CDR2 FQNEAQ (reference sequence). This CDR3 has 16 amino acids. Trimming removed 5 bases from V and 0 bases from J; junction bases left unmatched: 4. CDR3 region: CASSKTSGGSSYEQYF. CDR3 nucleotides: TGTGCCAGCAGCAAGACTAGCGGGGGGTCCTCCTACGAGCAGTACTTC.